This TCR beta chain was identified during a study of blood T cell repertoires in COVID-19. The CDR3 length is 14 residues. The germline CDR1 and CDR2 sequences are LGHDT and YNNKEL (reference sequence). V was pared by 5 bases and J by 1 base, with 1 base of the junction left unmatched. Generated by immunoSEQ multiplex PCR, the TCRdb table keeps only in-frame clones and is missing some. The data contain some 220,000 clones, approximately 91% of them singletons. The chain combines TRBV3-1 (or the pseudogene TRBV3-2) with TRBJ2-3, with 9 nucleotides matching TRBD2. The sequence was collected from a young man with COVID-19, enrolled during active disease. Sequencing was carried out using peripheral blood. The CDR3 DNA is TGTGCCAGCAGCAGGACTAGCGGCACAGATACGCAGTATTTT. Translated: CASSRTSGTDTQYF.